This T cell receptor (beta chain) is drawn from a study of T cell responses to AZD1222 COVID-19 vaccine. Findings of the study overall: Only five to seven individuals given AZD1222 were seropositive at baseline. Across spike, vaccine-associated CD4 TCRs were found, dominant at 160-218 and 743-854. Only after the peak T cell response were repertoires sampled. The donor group comprised mostly white British people and more females; the analysis possibly underestimated clonal diversity.

Notes on this clone: As yet, its antigen is unknown.

CDR1 SNHLY and CDR2 FYNNEI come from the germline V gene. The trim removed 6 bases at V and 4 bases at J, leaving 4 bases unmatched. There are 13 residues in the CDR3. Using immunoSEQ multiplex PCR, the repertoire was profiled, and TCRdb retains in-frame clones only, with some absent. The sample holds roughly 150,000 clones, approximately 91% seen once. The clonotype comes from an adult who received the AZD1222 COVID-19 vaccine. The source was peripheral blood, collected 28 days after the second AZD1222 dose. The rearrangement joins TRBV2 to TRBJ2-7, with 9 positions matching TRBD1. CDR3 nucleotide sequence: TGTGCCAGCAGGGGACAGGGAGAGTACGAGCAGTACTTC. Residues: CASRGQGEYEQYF.